The 12 T cell receptor beta chains given below trace back to one sample, sequenced in a study of regulatory T cells in long-lasting Graves disease. Time point meaning: persistent/refractory GD, antithyroid drugs over 5 years with positive TRAb. RNA isolated from PBMCs was used to make the TCR library. Researchers made TCR beta libraries by using iRepertoire HTBI primers and running Arm-PCR on CDR3 regions. TCRdb re-called the multiplex PCR reads through MiXCR, storing one row per CDR3 protein. The sample includes approximately 290,000 distinct CDR3 sequences, more than 20% seen only once; the top ten take roughly three fifths. The input for sequencing was peripheral blood mononuclear cells (PBMCs), taken when the disease was refractory, from a patient treated with antithyroid drugs. These receptor sequences come from a female donor with Graves disease.

This clonotype was seen ten or more times. This rearrangement joins TRBV7-2 to TRBJ2-5; 10 positions match TRBD2. CDR3 size: 16 residues. With 5 bases clipped from V and 1 base from J, the junction kept 7 bases outside the gene matches. Germline loops: CDR1 SGHTA, CDR2 FQGNSA. The CDR3 DNA reads as TGTGCCAGCAGCCGAATCGGACTAGCGGCCCAAGAGACCCAGTACTTC. It is translated as CASSRIGLAAQETQYF.

This clonotype appeared a few times. The gene calls are TRBV29-1 and TRBJ1-3; TRBD1 agrees at 8 bases. V was clipped by 8 bases and J by 4 bases; unmatched bases: 7. This CDR3 spans 13 amino acids. CDR1 is SQVTM, CDR2 ANQGSEA, per germline. This CDR3 reads CSIRRGLGNTIYF. The CDR3 nucleotides read TGCAGCATCCGCAGGGGGCTAGGAAACACCATATATTTT.

V and J are TRBV3-1 and TRBJ2-3, with 9 bases aligning to TRBD2. Germline assignment: CDR1 LGHDT and CDR2 YNNKEL (reference sequence). The CDR3 contains 16 residues. Unmatched junction bases numbered 9, after V lost 4 bases and J lost 4 bases. The CDR3 region has the DNA TGTGCCAGCAGCCCCGATAGCGGGAGTAACTCAGATACGCAGTATTTT. Translation: CASSPDSGSNSDTQYF.

This clonotype was observed a handful of times. V gene TRBV9 combines with J gene TRBJ2-5, with D perhaps TRBD2 (6 bases). The germline CDR1 and CDR2 sequences are SGDLS and YYNGEE. The germline V and J ends were trimmed by 2 bases and 5 bases, with 22 bases remaining between them. The CDR3 is 17 amino acids. The CDR3 nucleotides read TGTGCCAGCAGCGTTAGCCAGTCCGGGGACTTGGGGGAGACCCAGTACTTC. Translation: CASSVSQSGDLGETQYF. Full variable domain (missing parts from reference TRBV9 and TRBJ2-5): DSGVTQTPKHLITATGQRVTLRCSPRSGDLSVYWYQQSLDQGLQFLIQYYNGEERAKGNILERFSAQQFPDLHSELNLSSLELGDSALYFCASSVSQSGDLGETQYFGPGTRLLVL.

This clonotype was detected many times. The CDR3 loop is CASSPPLAQQETQYF. The DNA of the CDR3 is TGTGCCAGCTCACCACCGTTGGCTCAGCAAGAGACCCAGTACTTC. The chain carries TRBV18 and TRBJ2-5; no clear D gene. V shed 0 bases and J shed 2 bases, with 10 bases lying between them. The CDR3 contains 15 residues. Germline V gives CDR1 KGHSH, CDR2 LQKENI.

The gene calls are TRBV5-5 and TRBJ2-7, with D maybe TRBD1 (6 bases). Between the trimmed V and J ends, which lost 3 bases and 2 bases, there was a span of 9 bases. Germline CDR1 is SGHKS and CDR2 is YYEKEE (reference sequence). The CDR3 is 13 amino acids. The CDR3: CASSSRDTYEQYF. The CDR3 DNA reads as TGTGCCAGCAGCTCCCGGGACACCTACGAGCAGTACTTC. The complete variable domain, with remaining parts taken from reference TRBV5-5 and TRBJ2-7, reads DAGVTQSPTHLIKTRGQQVTLRCSPISGHKSVSWYQQVLGQGPQFIFQYYEKEERGRGNFPDRFSARQFPNYSSELNVNALLLGDSALYLCASSSRDTYEQYFGPGTRLTVT.

The rearrangement links TRBV25-1 to TRBJ1-1; tentatively, D is TRBD1 (5 bases). This CDR3 has 16 amino acids. V gave up 1 base and J gave up 2 bases, with 14 bases separating them. Germline loops: CDR1 MGHDK, CDR2 SYGVNS. CDR3 DNA: TGTGCCAGCAGTGAATCAGGGACGGCCTTTAACACTGAAGCTTTCTTT. Encoded protein: CASSESGTAFNTEAFF.

There are many counts of this clonotype. This chain uses TRBV27 with TRBJ1-5; TRBD1 matches 8 bases. The germline CDR1 and CDR2 sequences are MNHEY and SMNVEV (reference sequence). V shed 5 bases, J shed 4 bases, and the junction held 7 bases outside the gene matches. The CDR3 length is 15 residues. DNA for the CDR3: TGTGCCAGCAGTCCATCAGGGGGCGGGAATCAGCCCCAGCATTTT. The encoded protein is CASSPSGGGNQPQHF.

This clonotype was seen a few times. V usage is TRBV20-1 and J usage is TRBJ2-6, with D unclear. The length of the CDR3 is 14 residues. Per the germline V gene, CDR1 is DFQATT and CDR2 is SNEGSKA (reference sequence). V lost 6 bases, J lost 1 base, and 10 bases lay in between. CDR3 DNA: TGCAGTGCCGGAGCCGTATCTGGGGCCAACGTCCTGACTTTC. It is translated as CSAGAVSGANVLTF.

This clonotype was counted between two and nine times. J is TRBJ2-7 and V is TRBV6-1, with 12 bases fitting TRBD2. The CDR3 runs to 15 residues. Germline CDR1 is MNHNS and CDR2 is SASEGT. Trimming took 6 bases from V and 5 from J; bases not matched to a gene: 8. The CDR3 coding sequence is TGTGCCAGCAGCAGACTAGCGGGAGCTTTTGACGAGCAGTACTTC. Translating it yields CASSRLAGAFDEQYF.

In regard to this clonotype: A much larger clonotype is one base distant, so this may be a read error. V and J are TRBV7-2 and TRBJ1-3; D might be TRBD1 (6 bases). CDR1 SGHTA and CDR2 FQGNSA come from the germline V gene. CDR3 length equals 14 residues. Trimming shortened V by 5 bases and J by 4 bases, and 12 bases separated the two germline ends. DNA for the CDR3: TGTGCCAGCAGCAGGAGGGGGGTCGGAAACACCATATATTTT. Amino acids: CASSRRGVGNTIYF.

The chain recombines TRBV20-1 with TRBJ2-3, with TRBD1 as a possible D gene (5 bases). The CDR3 is 13 amino acids. V was shortened by 4 bases and J by 4 bases, with 12 bases between the two germline ends. Per germline, CDR1 DFQATT and CDR2 SNEGSKA (reference sequence). The CDR3 DNA reads as TGCAGTGCTATGGGCAGGGCGGCAGATACGCAGTATTTT. It codes for CSAMGRAADTQYF.